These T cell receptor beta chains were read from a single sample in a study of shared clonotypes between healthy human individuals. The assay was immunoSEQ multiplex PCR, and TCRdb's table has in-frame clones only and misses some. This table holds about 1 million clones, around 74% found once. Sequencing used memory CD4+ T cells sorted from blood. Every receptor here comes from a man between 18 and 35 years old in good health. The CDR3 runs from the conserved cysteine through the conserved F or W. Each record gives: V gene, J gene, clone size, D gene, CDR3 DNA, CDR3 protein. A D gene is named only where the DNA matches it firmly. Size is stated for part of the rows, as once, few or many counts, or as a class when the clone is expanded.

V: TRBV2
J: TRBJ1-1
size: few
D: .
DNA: TGTGCCAGCAGTGCAACCCCACGTATCAACACTGAAGCTTTCTTT
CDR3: CASSATPRINTEAFF

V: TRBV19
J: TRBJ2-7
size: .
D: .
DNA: TGTGCCAGTGGAGACGGGGGTTTATCCTACGAGCAGTACTTC
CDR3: CASGDGGLSYEQYF

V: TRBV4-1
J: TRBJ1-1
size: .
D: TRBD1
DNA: TGCGCCAGCAGCCCCGGACAGGGGAAGGACACTGAAGCTTTCTTT
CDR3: CASSPGQGKDTEAFF

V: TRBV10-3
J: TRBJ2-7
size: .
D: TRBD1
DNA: TGTGCCAGTCCGGGACAGGGAGACTACGAGCAGTACTTC
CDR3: CASPGQGDYEQYF

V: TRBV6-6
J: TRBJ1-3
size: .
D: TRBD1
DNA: TGTGCCAGCAGCCGGGGACAGGGAAACACCATATATTTT
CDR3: CASSRGQGNTIYF

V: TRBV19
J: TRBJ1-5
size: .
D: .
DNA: TGTGCCAGTAGTTCGTACAGGGTAGGAAGGGATCAGCCCCAGCATTTT
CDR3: CASSSYRVGRDQPQHF

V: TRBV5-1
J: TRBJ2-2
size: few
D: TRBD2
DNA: TGCGCCAGCAGCCCGACGGGAGGGACGATCGGCGGGGAGCTGTTTTTT
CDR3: CASSPTGGTIGGELFF

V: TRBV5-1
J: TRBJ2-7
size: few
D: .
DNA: TGCGCCAGCAGCTTAGGGTCGAGCTCCTACGAGCAGTACTTC
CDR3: CASSLGSSSYEQYF

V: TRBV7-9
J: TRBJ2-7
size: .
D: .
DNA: TGTGCCAGCAGACTAGCCGGGAGCTACGAGCAGTACTTC
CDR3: CASRLAGSYEQYF

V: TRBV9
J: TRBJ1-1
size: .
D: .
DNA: TGTGCCAGCACTCCCGACAGGTCGAACACTGAAGCTTTCTTT
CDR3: CASTPDRSNTEAFF

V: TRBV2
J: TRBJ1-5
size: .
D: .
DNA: TGTGCCAGCAGTGAAAATGGTTATCAGCCCCAGCATTTT
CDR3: CASSENGYQPQHF

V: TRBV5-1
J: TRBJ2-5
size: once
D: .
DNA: TGCGCCAGCAGCACGGGGAACAAACAAGAGACCCAGTACTTC
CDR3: CASSTGNKQETQYF

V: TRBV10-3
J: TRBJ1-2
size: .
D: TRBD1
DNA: TGTGCCATCAGTGAATCGGACAGGGGGTATGGCTACACCTTC
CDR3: CAISESDRGYGYTF

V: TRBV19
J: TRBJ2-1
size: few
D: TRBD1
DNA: TGTGCCAGTAGCCGAACCCGGGACAGGGCCTACAATGAGCAGTTCTTC
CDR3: CASSRTRDRAYNEQFF

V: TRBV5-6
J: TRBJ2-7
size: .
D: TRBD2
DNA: TGTGCCAGCAGTTTGAGCGGGAGGTACTACGAGCAGTACTTC
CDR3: CASSLSGRYYEQYF

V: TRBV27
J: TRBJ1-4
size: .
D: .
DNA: TGTGCCACCAAGCACCGTGACAGAGAAAAACTGTTTTTT
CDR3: CATKHRDREKLFF

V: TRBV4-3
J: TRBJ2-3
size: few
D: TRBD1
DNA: TGCGCCAGCAGCCAAGATGGGACAGGGAAGAGTACGCAGTATTTT
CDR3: CASSQDGTGKSTQYF

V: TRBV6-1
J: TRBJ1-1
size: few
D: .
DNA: TGTGCCAGCAGTACCCAAGGGGGGACGAACACTGAAGCTTTCTTT
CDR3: CASSTQGGTNTEAFF

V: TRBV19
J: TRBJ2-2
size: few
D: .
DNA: TGTGCCAGTAGTATGGGCGGTACAAACACCGGGGAGCTGTTTTTT
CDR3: CASSMGGTNTGELFF

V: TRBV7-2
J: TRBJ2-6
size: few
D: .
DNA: TGTGCCAGCAGCTTAGAGGTCTCTGGGGCCAACGTCCTGACTTTC
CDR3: CASSLEVSGANVLTF

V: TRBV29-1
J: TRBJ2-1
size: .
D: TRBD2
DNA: TGCAGCGTTGTTTCTAGCGGGAGGGCCTTGCAGTTCTTC
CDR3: CSVVSSGRALQFF

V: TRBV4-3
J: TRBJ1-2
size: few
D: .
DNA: TGCGCCAGCAGCCAAGATAGGCAGGGCGGATCTGGCTACACCTTC
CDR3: CASSQDRQGGSGYTF

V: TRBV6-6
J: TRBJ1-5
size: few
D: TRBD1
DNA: TGTGCCAGCAAAAAAGGGGGACAGGGCGAACAGCCCCAGCATTTT
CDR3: CASKKGGQGEQPQHF

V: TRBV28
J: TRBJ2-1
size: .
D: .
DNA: TGTGCCAGCAGTTTATATGCTGGTGAGCAGTTCTTC
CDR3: CASSLYAGEQFF